Included here is one T cell receptor beta chain sequence, with context. This sample is part of a study of OX40 agonist ivuxolimab in advanced cancers. V dropped 8 bases and J dropped 1 base, with 11 bases sitting between them. Germline lookup yields CDR1 SGHVS and CDR2 FQNEAQ. CDR3 length: 14 amino acids. TCRdb keeps only in-frame clones here, not all; method: immunoSEQ multiplex PCR. Here the sample spans some 81,000 clones, approximately 85% being singletons. The TCR sequence derives from an adult with an advanced solid tumor such as melanoma, head and neck, liver or kidney cancer. Sequenced here: CD4+ or CD8+ T cells sorted from blood, sampled in a trial of the OX40 agonist ivuxolimab. This rearrangement joins TRBV7-8 to TRBJ2-2; tentative D call: TRBD1 (6 bases). The CDR3 here is CASQGPLNTGELFF. The CDR3 DNA reads TGTGCCAGCCAGGGGCCGCTGAACACCGGGGAGCTGTTTTTT. Together with reference TRBV7-8 and TRBJ2-2, the CDR3 gives the full variable domain: GAGVSQSPRYKVAKRGQDVALRCDPISGHVSLFWYQQALGQGPEFLTYFQNEAQLDKSGLPSDRFFAERPEGSVSTLKIQRTQQEDSAVYLCASQGPLNTGELFFGEGSRLTVL.